This T cell receptor beta chain was observed in a study of CD8 T cells in ankylosing spondylitis. A single record per CDR3 protein comes from TCRdb applying MiXCR to the 5' RACE reads. The sample carries fewer than 200,000 distinct CDR3 sequences, around 19% recorded once. In its sample, this clonotype was seen many times. V shed 2 bases and J shed 5 bases, with 4 bases lying between them. This CDR3 contains 10 residues. The germline gives CDR1 DFQATT, CDR2 SNEGSKA (reference sequence). This sequence originates from a male donor with ankylosing spondylitis or in good health (not recorded which). J is TRBJ2-7 and V is TRBV20-1; D gene ambiguous. The sequencing input was blood, either unsorted or a sorted T cell fraction (not recorded which). The CDR3 nucleotides are TGCAGTGCTAGATTGGACGAGCAGTACTTC. This encodes CSARLDEQYF.